One sample yielded the 19 T cell receptor beta chains listed below, sequenced in a study of tumor-infiltrating lymphocytes in primary liver carcinoma. Using a constant-region primer together with ProtoScript II reverse transcriptase, TCR beta cDNA was made from roughly 540 ng of total RNA. Slightly modified ARM-PCR, run as three nested multiplex PCR rounds, produced the TCR beta libraries. With TRBV1-TRBV30 forward primers and a C-beta reverse primer, the first two PCR rounds were run for approximately 9 cycles each. TCRdb reprocessed the multiplex PCR reads via MiXCR and lists one record per CDR3 protein. The repertoire holds 150,000 to 200,000 distinct CDR3 sequences, with about 65% as singletons. Both blood RNA, taken from unsorted whole blood, and germline DNA were extracted. Sequencing was done on a sample of peripheral blood. These receptors were taken from a woman aged 55-69 years with primary liver carcinoma and hepatitis B virus infection.

This sequence joins TRBV29-1 and TRBJ2-5; D perhaps matches TRBD2 (6 bases). The CDR3 runs to 18 residues. V lost 4 bases and J 8 bases, leaving 32 bases between the germline ends. Germline V gene lookup returns CDR1 SQVTM and CDR2 ANQGSEA. CDR3 sequence reads: CSVASRQYGASGGETQYF. CDR3 bases: TGCAGCGTTGCCTCCCGCCAGTACGGGGCTTCCGGCGGGGAAACCCAGTACTTC.

This clonotype ranks as medium-sized (0.01 to 0.1%). The J gene is TRBJ2-1, the V gene TRBV11-2; TRBD2 matches 7 bases. V was pared by 5 bases and J by 8 bases, with 18 bases of the junction left unmatched. CDR1 and CDR2 from the germline V gene are SGHAT and FQNNGV. CDR3 size: 17 residues. In DNA form, the CDR3 reads TGTGCCAGCAGCCCCTTCCCCCCCCCGACCGCGGGGGATGAGCAGTTCTTC. Translation gives CASSPFPPPTAGDEQFF.

As to this clonotype: A much larger clonotype is one base distant, so this may be a read error. J is TRBJ1-1 and V is TRBV29-1; 7 bases are shared with TRBD1. The V gene's germline CDR1 is SQVTM and CDR2 ANQGSEA. This CDR3 contains 15 residues. The DNA for the CDR3 is TGCAGCGTCGAAGTTCCACAGGGGTTGAACACTGAAGCTTTCTTT. Encoded protein: CSVEVPQGLNTEAFF.

A remark on this clonotype: Compared with germline, one end of the junction differs, possibly owing to a read error. V and J are TRBV11-3 and TRBJ2-5, with TRBD2 identical over 7 bases. The CDR3 has 13 amino acids. CDR1 and CDR2 (germline): SGHNT, YENEEA. In nucleotides, the CDR3 is TGTGCCAGCAGCGGCGGGAGCCGAGAGACCCAATACTTC. Its translation is CASSGGSRETQYF.

Points on this clonotype: Just one base apart from a much larger clone, this may be a read error. V is TRBV6-5 and J is TRBJ2-7, with 9 nucleotides matching TRBD1. The germline gives CDR1 MNHEY, CDR2 SVGAGI. The length of the CDR3 is 13 residues. The CDR3: CTSRRGTGFEQYF. DNA for the CDR3: TGTACCAGCAGGCGCGGGACAGGGTTCGAGCAGTACTTC.

This clonotype was detected many times. At one boundary the junction diverges from the germline segment, which might be a read error. The chain links TRBV6-1 to TRBJ1-2; TRBD1 matches 8 bases. The CDR3 is 15 residues long. The germline gives CDR1 MNHNS, CDR2 SASEGT. CDR3: CASTELRQGRGGYTF. Written as DNA, the CDR3 is TGTGCCAGCACTGAACTCCGACAGGGGAGAGGAGGCTACACCTTC.

To note about this clonotype: The conserved closing phenylalanine or tryptophan is absent in this CDR3, likely reflecting a read error. J is TRBJ1-1 and V is TRBV6-5, with D maybe TRBD1 (6 bases). The CDR3 length is 13 residues. The germline V gene encodes CDR1 MNHEY and CDR2 SVGAGI. The V end was cut by 6 bases, the J end by 5 bases, with 13 bases between. DNA for the CDR3: TGTGCCAGCAGGAGGGGGGTAAGAACTGAAGCTTTCATT. Protein sequence: CASRRGVRTEAFI.

The rearrangement links TRBV29-1 to TRBJ2-7; D might be TRBD2 (5 bases). The germline CDR1 and CDR2 sequences are SQVTM and ANQGSEA. The CDR3 totals 12 residues. The CDR3 protein is CRARTGTYEQYF. The CDR3 nucleotides read TGCAGGGCCAGGACGGGGACCTACGAGCAGTACTTC.

Worth noting for this clonotype: Given a much more abundant clone one base away, this may be a read error. In this CDR3 the conserved last residue, phenylalanine or tryptophan, is missing, so a read error is likely. The chain has TRBV7-9 and TRBJ2-5; tentatively, D is TRBD1 (7 bases). With 3 bases removed from V and 4 bases from J, the gap between germline ends came to 21 bases. There are 17 residues in the CDR3. Germline V gene sequence: CDR1 SEHNR, CDR2 FQNEAQ (reference sequence). This CDR3 is CASSFGLILEGAETQYI. CDR3 coding DNA: TGTGCCAGCAGCTTCGGTCTGATATTGGAGGGGGCAGAGACCCAGTACATC.

Comment on this clonotype: Sequence at one end of the junction differs from germline and may be a read error. The rearrangement links TRBV5-4 to TRBJ2-6; possibly TRBD1 for D (6 bases). Germline V gives CDR1 SGHNT, CDR2 YYREEE (reference sequence). The CDR3 runs to 17 residues. The CDR3 protein is CASSLRQGPTGANILTF. CDR3 nucleotides: TGTGCCAGCAGCTTGCGGCAGGGGCCCACTGGGGCCAACATCCTGACTTTC.

This clonotype showed up many times. The chain combines TRBV6-2 or TRBV6-3 with TRBJ1-5; 7 bases align to TRBD1. Germline assignment: CDR1 MNHEY and CDR2 SVGEGT. CDR3 length: 13 amino acids. V was clipped by 5 bases and J by 15 bases; unmatched bases: 13. The CDR3 nucleotides are TGTGCCAGCAGTCTTGGGACAGCGACCGTGGGGCATTTT. It specifies CASSLGTATVGHF.

Worth noting for this clonotype: With a much larger clone just one base away, this may be a read error. The rearrangement joins TRBV6-5 to TRBJ1-1; the match to TRBD1 covers 8 bases. J gave up 3 bases and V 5 bases, and 11 bases lay outside the gene matches. The CDR3 contains 16 residues. Germline CDR1 MNHEY, CDR2 SVGAGI. CDR3 sequence: CASSPIGTGGYTEAFF. CDR3 nucleotide sequence: TGTGCCAGCAGTCCTATAGGCACAGGGGGATACACTGAAGCTTTCTTT.

This clonotype turned up a few times. The chain has TRBV21-1 and TRBJ2-7; the D call in the table, TRBD2, was not verified against the DNA. TRBV21-1 is reported as a pseudogene. The CDR3 is 14 amino acids. CDR3 sequence (DNA): TGTGCCAGCCCCGTGTGGGTAGCGGGAGACGAGCAGTACTTC. This encodes CASPVWVAGDEQYF.

Concerning this clonotype itself: It may be a read error: a sequence one base away is much more abundant. This chain links TRBV12-3 or TRBV12-4 with TRBJ2-3; TRBD1 aligns across 10 bases. This CDR3 spans 13 amino acids. The CDR3 sequence is CTSGTGDPDTQYF. For the CDR3, the DNA is TGTACCAGCGGGACAGGGGACCCAGATACGCAGTATTTT.

Remarks on this clonotype: Compared with germline, one end of the junction differs, possibly owing to a read error. The gene calls are TRBV11-2 and TRBJ2-7; TRBD2 matches 14 bases. Germline CDR1 is SGHAT and CDR2 is FQNNGV. The CDR3 totals 15 residues. For the CDR3, the DNA is TGTGTCAGCAGCTTAGGACTAGCGGGGGGATTTGAGCAGTACTTC. It yields the protein CVSSLGLAGGFEQYF.

The chain combines TRBV11-3 with TRBJ2-3; maybe TRBD2 (6 bases). Germline CDR1 SGHNT, CDR2 YENEEA. Trimming took 3 bases from V and 5 from J, leaving 15 bases between them. The CDR3 extends over 15 amino acids. The CDR3 region has the DNA TGTGCCAGCAGCTTGGCGGGAATCCCCCAAGATACGCAGTATTTT. It yields the protein CASSLAGIPQDTQYF.

On this clonotype itself: A read error is possible here, since a much larger clone lies one base away. V is TRBV11-2 and J is TRBJ1-6, with 7 nucleotides matching TRBD1. Losses at the gene ends were 5 bases for V and 9 bases for J; bases not matched to a gene: 10. The V gene's germline CDR1 is SGHAT and CDR2 FQNNGV. The length of the CDR3 is 15 residues. The CDR3 sequence is CASSRTRQGSSPLHF. CDR3 bases: TGTGCCAGCAGCCGGACCCGACAGGGTAGTTCACCCCTCCACTTT.

Comment on this clonotype: Sequence at one end of the junction differs from germline and may be a read error. This sequence joins TRBV6-1 and TRBJ2-7; TRBD1 matches 7 bases. The CDR3 sequence is 18 residues long. Germline CDR1 MNHNS, CDR2 SASEGT. The CDR3 nucleotides are TGTGCCGGCAGTGGACAGGAGAGTAGAAACACTAAAATCTACGAGCAGTACTTC. Translation gives CAGSGQESRNTKIYEQYF.

On this clonotype itself: This CDR3 fails to terminate in the conserved phenylalanine or tryptophan, so it likely reflects a read error. This chain connects TRBV5-1 to TRBJ1-2; 9 bases match TRBD1. The junction had 8 bases not matched to a gene; V was cut back by 6 bases and J by 2 bases. There are 15 residues in the CDR3. The germline V gene has CDR1 SGHRS and CDR2 YFSETQ. The CDR3 DNA sequence: TGCGCCAGCACGCGTGAACAGGGGGCAAACTATGGCTACACCTCC. Translated, it gives CASTREQGANYGYTS.